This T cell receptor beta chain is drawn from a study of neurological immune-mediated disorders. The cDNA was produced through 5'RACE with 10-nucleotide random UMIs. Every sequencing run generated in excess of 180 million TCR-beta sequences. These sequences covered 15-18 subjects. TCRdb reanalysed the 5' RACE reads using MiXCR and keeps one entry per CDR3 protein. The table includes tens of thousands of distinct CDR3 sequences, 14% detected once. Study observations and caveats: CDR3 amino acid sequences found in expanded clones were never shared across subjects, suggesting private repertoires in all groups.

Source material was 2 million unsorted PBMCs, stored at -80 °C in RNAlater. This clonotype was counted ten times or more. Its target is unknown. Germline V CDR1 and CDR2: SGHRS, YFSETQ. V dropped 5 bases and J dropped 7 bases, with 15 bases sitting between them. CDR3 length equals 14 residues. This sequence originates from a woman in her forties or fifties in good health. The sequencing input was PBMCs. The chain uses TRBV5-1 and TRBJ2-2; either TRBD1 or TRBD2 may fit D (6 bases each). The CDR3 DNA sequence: TGCGCCAGCAGAGAGTCGGGGGCGGGCGGGGAGCTGTTTTTT. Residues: CASRESGAGGELFF.